These 9 T cell receptor beta chains were all obtained from the same sample, sequenced in a study of CD8+CD57+ T cells in acquired aplastic anemia. Genomic DNA served as template for TCR beta VDJ and CDR3 profiling. Each CDR3 protein is one row after TCRdb ran MiXCR on the reads. The sample has approximately 180,000 distinct CDR3 sequences; roughly 48% are singletons. The sequenced patients had an expansion of CD8+CD57+ cells seen by flow cytometry. The sequencing input was sorted CD4+, CD8+, or CD8+CD57+ T cells (not recorded which) from PBMCs. The receptors stem from a human donor with aplastic anemia.

The chain is built from TRBV20-1 and TRBJ1-3; D gene uncertain. Germline-derived CDR1 and CDR2 are DFQATT and SNEGSKA (reference sequence). The CDR3 extends over 12 amino acids. V was shortened by 3 bases and J by 4 bases, with 7 bases between the two germline ends. CDR3 loop: CSASQAGNTIYF. DNA for the CDR3: TGCAGTGCTAGTCAGGCCGGAAACACCATATATTTT.

This clonotype was counted many times. The chain employs TRBV12-3 or TRBV12-4 and TRBJ2-3; 9 bases map to TRBD2. CDR3 length: 15 amino acids. V trimming: 3 bases; J trimming: 3 bases; junction bases outside the gene matches: 4. The CDR3 here is CASSFSGGDTDTQYF. CDR3 DNA sequence: TGTGCCAGCAGTTTTAGCGGGGGCGATACAGATACGCAGTATTTT.

A few counts support this clonotype. The genes are TRBV19 and TRBJ1-6; 7 positions agree with TRBD1. This CDR3 comprises 12 residues. Germline values: CDR1 LNHDA, CDR2 SQIVND (reference sequence). Trimming at V came to 6 bases and at J to 10 bases, leaving 3 bases not matched to a gene. The CDR3 DNA follows: TGTGCCAGTAGACGACAGGGCTCACCCCTCCACTTT. This encodes CASRRQGSPLHF.

This clonotype turned up a few times. The gene calls are TRBV29-1 and TRBJ2-2, with D perhaps matching TRBD2 (5 bases). Trimming stripped 4 bases from V and 4 bases from J, with 10 bases between. CDR3 length: 13 residues. Germline V lookup: CDR1 SQVTM, CDR2 ANQGSEA. CDR3 residues: CSVGILGTGELFF. The CDR3 DNA is TGCAGCGTTGGGATACTAGGCACCGGGGAGCTGTTTTTT.

This clonotype was observed a handful of times. V and J are TRBV2 and TRBJ1-1, with D perhaps TRBD1 (5 bases). CDR1 and CDR2 from the germline V gene are SNHLY and FYNNEI. Trimming took 3 bases from V and 12 from J, leaving 8 bases between them. The CDR3 length is 10 residues. This chain's CDR3 is CASSDRASFF. The DNA of the CDR3 is TGTGCCAGCAGTGACAGGGCATCTTTCTTT.

The table lists this clonotype with many counts. The chain carries TRBV7-2 and TRBJ2-1, with D perhaps matching TRBD2 (6 bases). CDR1 is SGHTA, CDR2 FQGNSA, per germline. CDR3 length equals 13 residues. V lost 1 base and J 13 bases, leaving 14 bases between the germline ends. The DNA for the CDR3 is TGTGCCAGCAGCTTAGGAATCCGGGACTTACAGTTCTTC. Its protein is CASSLGIRDLQFF.

There are a few counts of this clonotype. This CDR3 reads CASSSTGGSNQPQHF. The CDR3 nucleotides read TGTGCCAGCAGTTCGACAGGGGGCAGCAATCAGCCCCAGCATTTT. J is TRBJ1-5 and V is TRBV6-5; 10 bases agree with TRBD1. The germline CDR1 and CDR2 sequences are MNHEY and SVGAGI. With 4 bases clipped from V and 1 base from J, the junction kept 1 base outside the gene matches. The CDR3 is 15 amino acids.

This clonotype has a count of ten or more. The chain couples TRBV7-9 to TRBJ1-5, with TRBD1 identical over 10 bases. Trimming took 5 bases from V and 3 from J; bases not matched to a gene: 4. CDR1 is SEHNR, CDR2 FQNEAQ, per germline (reference sequence). The CDR3 contains 15 residues. For the CDR3, the DNA is TGTGCCAGCAGCCGGGACAGGGGAATCAATCAGCCCCAGCATTTT. The encoded protein is CASSRDRGINQPQHF.

The chain has TRBV2 and TRBJ2-7; the D is unclear. This CDR3 contains 15 residues. V lost 1 base, J lost 1 base, and 11 bases lay in between. The germline CDR1 and CDR2 sequences are SNHLY and FYNNEI. The CDR3 DNA sequence: TGTGCCAGCAGTGAAGAGTGGGGTAGATCCTACGAGCAGTACTTC. This sequence encodes CASSEEWGRSYEQYF.